The clone carrying this TCR beta chain came up many times. This record belongs to a study of neurological immune-mediated disorders. This sample's time point: longitudinal time-point 1 (baseline). The cDNA was synthesized by 5'RACE incorporating 10-nucleotide random UMIs. TCRdb itself ran the 5' RACE reads through MiXCR, one entry per CDR3 protein. This table holds some 71,000 distinct CDR3 sequences, 10% found once. The V end was cut by 3 bases, the J end by 4 bases, with 12 bases between. The CDR3 length is 14 residues. Germline V gives CDR1 ENHRY, CDR2 SYGVKD. The V call is TRBV10-3, the J call TRBJ1-1; no definite D call. This clonotype originated in a man aged 25-45 years in good health. Sample: PBMCs. CDR3 sequence: CAISDQRVSTEAFF. The CDR3 nucleotides read TGTGCCATCAGTGATCAACGAGTTTCCACTGAAGCTTTCTTT.